This TCR beta chain was found in a study of shared clonotypes between healthy human individuals. Naive CD8 cells comprised CD45RO-negative, CCR7-positively selected cells, excluding terminally differentiated effector memory CD45RA+ cells. The V end was cut by 3 bases, the J end by 1 base, with 9 bases between. The CDR3 is 13 residues long. The germline CDR1 and CDR2 sequences are SQVTM and ANQGSEA. TCRdb's copy holds only in-frame clones and misses some; the assay was immunoSEQ multiplex PCR. In the table there are about 2 million clones, around 96% of which are singletons. Regarding this clone: Antigen unknown.

General study points: It was expected that sequencing depth would affect clonotype sharing among donors. Unshared clonotypes carried lower generation probabilities than those common to all four donors. On the whole, naive subsets had larger estimated richness than memory subsets had.

The V call is TRBV29-1, the J call TRBJ1-1, with TRBD1 as a possible D gene (5 bases). The material sequenced was naive CD8+ T cells sorted from blood. The source is a man aged 18 to 35 in good health. This CDR3 is CSVEEGTNTEAFF. The CDR3 DNA reads as TGCAGCGTTGAGGAGGGGACGAACACTGAAGCTTTCTTT.